The present T cell receptor (beta chain) was sequenced within a study of identical twins. A universal primer binding site was introduced by template switching. The final cDNA contained unique molecular identifiers. TCRdb passed the 5' RACE reads through MiXCR, listing each CDR3 protein once. Altogether hundreds of thousands of distinct CDR3 sequences are present, 9% to 15% being singletons, with the ten largest covering under 2%. Everyone who donated was a healthy Caucasian. Overall study results and limits: Within monozygotic twins, out-of-frame TCR alpha sharing was underestimated by the models. Twins showed weaker excess sharing in their beta out-of-frame sequences.

Germline lookup yields CDR1 DFQATT and CDR2 SNEGSKA (reference sequence). V gave up 0 bases and J gave up 2 bases, with 10 bases separating them. This CDR3 has 14 amino acids. In regard to this clonotype: Its antigen is undetermined.

This sample also belongs to another study, concerning yellow fever vaccine responses in identical twins.

V gene TRBV20-1 combines with J gene TRBJ2-5, with no clear D. This receptor was obtained from a woman younger than 30 in good health. The material sequenced was PBMCs. The CDR3 reads CSARDLRFQETQYF. CDR3 DNA sequence: TGCAGTGCTAGAGATCTCCGATTTCAAGAGACCCAGTACTTC.